Listed here are 2 T cell receptor beta chains from one sample, sequenced in a study of identical twins. Using its own MiXCR run on the 5' RACE reads, TCRdb lists one record per CDR3 protein. The table shows some 210,000 distinct CDR3 sequences, with more than 15% occurring only once. The data also belong to a second study, concerning T cells expressing NK-cell markers.

Sequenced sample: CD8+ T cells sorted from blood. The receptors were gathered from a woman younger than 30 in good health.

J is TRBJ2-5 and V is TRBV14; D perhaps matches TRBD2 (6 bases). This CDR3 has 16 amino acids. Trimming removed 0 bases at V and 5 bases at J, with 16 bases between. Per the germline V gene, CDR1 is SGHDN and CDR2 is FVKESK. CDR3 nucleotides: TGTGCCAGCAGCCAAGATTCTAGCGCCTTCGGGGAGACCCAGTACTTC. Translating it yields CASSQDSSAFGETQYF.

J is TRBJ2-1 and V is TRBV25-1; D not certain. This CDR3 has 13 residues. Germline loops: CDR1 MGHDK, CDR2 SYGVNS. With 4 bases removed from V and 2 bases from J, the gap between germline ends came to 6 bases. The CDR3 coding sequence is TGTGCCAGCAGTGTGACGGCCTACAATGAGCAGTTCTTC. Protein sequence: CASSVTAYNEQFF.